This TCR beta chain was documented in a study of cytomegalovirus exposure and HLA in healthy donors. This CDR3 has 12 residues. Germline loops: CDR1 SQVTM, CDR2 ANQGSEA. Amplification used 60 Vbeta primers and 13 Jbeta primers. Some clones are missing from TCRdb's copy, which holds only in-frame ones; the method was immunoSEQ multiplex PCR. The sample consists of around 130,000 clones, 55% to 75% of them appearing once. The rearrangement uses TRBV29-1 and TRBJ2-5; D possibly corresponds to TRBD2 (5 bases). The better agreement between TRBJ2-7 and the DNA end casts doubt on the J call. This receptor was obtained from a man younger than 40 in good health and CMV-seropositive. The sequenced material came from PBMCs. DNA of the CDR3: TGCAGCGTGAGACGTGAGGGTTACGAGCAGTACTTC. This gives the protein CSVRREGYEQYF.